One and the same sample provided the 17 T cell receptor beta chains below, sequenced in a study of T cell responses to AZD1222 COVID-19 vaccine. Generated by immunoSEQ multiplex PCR, the TCRdb table keeps only in-frame clones and is missing some. The table includes around 100,000 clones, roughly 89% detected once. Specimen: peripheral blood, collected on day 0 of AZD1222 vaccination. The receptor set was obtained from an adult in good health.

In the case of this clone: Being one base from a much bigger clone, this may be a read error. The chain links TRBV5-8 to TRBJ2-1; D perhaps matches TRBD2 (6 bases). The CDR3 runs to 11 residues. V lost 6 bases, J lost 7 bases, and 8 bases lay in between. The germline V gene has CDR1 SGHTS and CDR2 YDEGEE. The CDR3 protein is CASTRGNEQFF. For the CDR3, the DNA is TGTGCCAGCACCCGGGGGAATGAGCAGTTCTTC.

The chain couples TRBV6-4 to TRBJ2-5; D is perhaps TRBD1 (6 bases). The germline CDR1 and CDR2 sequences are MRHNA and SNTAGT. The CDR3 totals 16 residues. With 3 bases removed from V and 4 bases from J, the gap between germline ends came to 18 bases. The CDR3 DNA reads TGTGCCAGCAGTGAATTAAGGCAGGGGAACGGAGAGACCCAGTACTTC. Translation gives CASSELRQGNGETQYF.

The chain has TRBV27 and TRBJ1-5; D is unresolved. The CDR3 sequence is 13 residues long. The V end was cut by 3 bases, the J end by 3 bases, with 6 bases between. Germline assignment: CDR1 MNHEY and CDR2 SMNVEV (reference sequence). Written as DNA, the CDR3 is TGTGCCAGCAGTTTGGAAAACAATCAGCCCCAGCATTTT. As protein: CASSLENNQPQHF.

The chain combines TRBV3-1 (or the pseudogene TRBV3-2) with TRBJ1-4; D is perhaps TRBD1 (6 bases). Trimming shortened V by 1 base and J by 5 bases, and 23 bases separated the two germline ends. Germline V lookup: CDR1 LGHDT, CDR2 YNNKEL (reference sequence). This CDR3 comprises 19 residues. CDR3 bases: TGTGCCAGCAGCCAAGCAAGCAAGATAATGGGGGGCGGGAATGAAAAACTGTTTTTT. It yields the protein CASSQASKIMGGGNEKLFF.

This clone was seen only once. CDR3 in amino acids: CASSSLGSGYNEQFF. DNA of the CDR3: TGTGCCAGCAGCTCCCTCGGATCAGGGTACAATGAGCAGTTCTTC. The chain is built from TRBV5-8 and TRBJ2-1; a weak D match, TRBD1 (5 bases). Germline-derived CDR1 and CDR2 are SGHTS and YDEGEE. The CDR3 has 15 residues. V was pared by 3 bases and J by 4 bases, with 14 bases between.

This clone turned up a few times. The rearrangement uses TRBV15 and TRBJ1-2; TRBD1 is a possible D gene (6 bases). Trimming removed 5 bases from V and 8 bases from J, with 21 bases in between. This CDR3 has 15 residues. Germline values: CDR1 LNHNV, CDR2 YYDKDF (reference sequence). CDR3 sequence (DNA): TGTGCCACCAGCCGCGGACTCGGACAGTCCTTCGGCTACACCTTC. The encoded protein is CATSRGLGQSFGYTF.

This clone was counted a few times. V gene TRBV6-5 combines with J gene TRBJ2-7; TRBD1 matches 9 bases. Trimming at V came to 4 bases and at J to 3 bases, leaving 7 bases not matched to a gene. Germline loops: CDR1 MNHEY, CDR2 SVGAGI. This CDR3 comprises 15 residues. The CDR3 is CASSFGTGLSYEQYF. The CDR3 coding sequence is TGTGCCAGCAGTTTCGGGACAGGGTTGAGCTACGAGCAGTACTTC.

This clone was seen only a few times. V gene TRBV6-2 or TRBV6-3 combines with J gene TRBJ2-7; the match to TRBD1 covers 8 bases. Germline values: CDR1 MNHEY, CDR2 SVGEGT. J lost 3 bases, V lost 3 bases, and 4 bases had no gene match. The CDR3 spans 14 residues. The CDR3 loop is CASSYDRGGYEQYF. CDR3 sequence (DNA): TGTGCCAGCAGTTATGACAGGGGTGGCTACGAGCAGTACTTC.

The V gene is TRBV5-1, the J gene TRBJ2-2; TRBD2 might be the D (6 bases). The CDR3 covers 17 residues. Trimming stripped 0 bases from V and 1 base from J, with 13 bases between. Looked up from germline, CDR1 is SGHRS and CDR2 is YFSETQ. The CDR3 DNA sequence: TGCGCCAGCAGCTTGGGGGCGGGGACGGAGAACACCGGGGAGCTGTTTTTT. Residues: CASSLGAGTENTGELFF.

This clone was found a few times. This chain connects TRBV25-1 to TRBJ2-5; maybe TRBD1 (6 bases). The CDR3 loop spans 15 amino acids. Germline V gene data show CDR1 as MGHDK and CDR2 as SYGVNS. The ends were cut back, 4 bases at V and 5 bases at J, with 17 bases in the middle. The CDR3 DNA reads TGTGCCAGCAGTGGGGGGAACAGGGTGAGGGAGACCCAGTACTTC. Protein sequence: CASSGGNRVRETQYF.

The chain uses TRBV4-3 and TRBJ1-3; TRBD1 agrees at 8 bases. The germline gives CDR1 LGHNA, CDR2 YSLEER. The trim removed 0 bases at V and 7 bases at J, leaving 5 bases unmatched. The CDR3 has 15 amino acids. In nucleotides, the CDR3 is TGCGCCAGCAGCCAAGATCGGGGACAGGCGAACACCATATATTTT. This sequence encodes CASSQDRGQANTIYF.

The chain links TRBV21-1 to TRBJ1-1. TRBV21-1 is a documented pseudogene. This CDR3 contains 14 residues. CDR3: CASSSVWVNTEAFF. The CDR3 bases are TGTGCCAGCAGCTCCGTGTGGGTGAACACTGAAGCTTTCTTT.

V gene TRBV30 combines with J gene TRBJ1-2, with TRBD1 as a possible D gene (5 bases). The CDR3 totals 12 residues. CDR1 is GTSNPN and CDR2 is SVGIG in the germline V gene (reference sequence). V was trimmed by 1 base and J by 4 bases, leaving 7 bases between them. CDR3 sequence (DNA): TGTGCCTGGAGTGAGGGGTCCTATGGCTACACCTTC. The encoded protein is CAWSEGSYGYTF. The full variable domain, in which reference TRBV30 and TRBJ1-2 provide the parts outside the CDR3, is SQTIHQWPATLVQPVGSPLSLECTVEGTSNPNLYWYRQAAGRGLQLLFYSVGIGQISSEVPQNLSASRPQDRQFILSSKKLLLSDSGFYLCAWSEGSYGYTFGSGTRLTVV.

This chain uses TRBV4-2 with TRBJ2-7; D not certain. The V end was cut by 0 bases, the J end by 6 bases, with 12 bases between. This CDR3 has 14 residues. Germline V gene sequence: CDR1 LGHNA, CDR2 YNFKEQ. CDR3 coding DNA: TGTGCCAGCAGCCAAGATCGGACGGCTCTCGAGCAGTACTTC. Translating gives CASSQDRTALEQYF.

This clone showed up just once. This sequence joins TRBV18 and TRBJ1-1, with 7 bases matching TRBD1. This CDR3 is built from 15 residues. Germline lookup yields CDR1 KGHSH and CDR2 LQKENI. J gave up 4 bases and V 3 bases, and 8 bases lay outside the gene matches. The CDR3 loop reads CASSPPDRSGTEAFF. In DNA form, the CDR3 reads TGTGCCAGCTCACCCCCGGACAGGTCGGGCACTGAAGCTTTCTTT.

Here the CDR3 reads CASSLVGGSDDVYGYTF. The CDR3 DNA is TGTGCCAGCAGCTTAGTGGGTGGCAGCGACGATGTCTATGGCTACACCTTC. V gene TRBV7-6 combines with J gene TRBJ1-2, with D hard to call. Germline V gives CDR1 SGHVS, CDR2 FNYEAQ. Trimming took 1 base from V and 4 from J, leaving 19 bases between them. The CDR3 is made up of 17 amino acids.

The V call is TRBV3-1 (or the pseudogene TRBV3-2), the J call TRBJ1-1; D is unresolved. The CDR3 totals 16 residues. The ends were cut back, 4 bases at V and 5 bases at J, with 20 bases in the middle. Germline values: CDR1 LGHDT, CDR2 YNNKEL (reference sequence). The CDR3 DNA sequence: TGTGCCAGCAGCCCGAATTCAGGTGTATCGGGGACTGAAGCTTTCTTT. As protein: CASSPNSGVSGTEAFF.